The sequence of this TCR beta chain was determined in a study of regulatory T cells in long-lasting Graves disease. Study-level background: For under 3 months, newly diagnosed Graves' patients had been taking antithyroid drugs.

This clonotype showed up many times. Specified time point: newly diagnosed GD, antithyroid drugs for less than 3 months. From PBMCs, RNA was extracted and then used to make the TCR library. Libraries of TCR beta came from iRepertoire HTBI primers plus Arm-PCR of CDR3 regions. In TCRdb, the multiplex PCR reads were re-called with MiXCR into one record per CDR3 protein. The sample shows fewer than 650,000 distinct CDR3 sequences, roughly 16% of them seen only once. These data were likewise used in another study, on T cells in Graves' hyperthyroidism and ophthalmopathy. That investigation notes: Absent ophthalmopathy progression within 18 months defined stable Graves' hyperthyroidism.

The source is a woman aged 30 to 39 with Graves disease. This specimen was peripheral blood mononuclear cells (PBMCs), taken at new diagnosis, from a patient treated with antithyroid drugs.

The CDR3 region is CASSTRQGSTDTQYF. For the CDR3, the DNA is TGTGCCAGCAGTACACGACAGGGGAGCACAGATACGCAGTATTTT. This chain connects TRBV28 to TRBJ2-3, with 8 positions matching TRBD1. CDR3 length: 15 residues. The germline gives CDR1 MDHEN, CDR2 SYDVKM. The V gene end was trimmed by 5 bases and the J gene end by 0 bases; junction bases not matched to a gene: 4.